This T cell receptor (beta chain) is from a study of radiotherapy plus CTLA-4 blockade in lung cancer. Study-wide context: Disease control reached 31%, with objective responses in 15% to 20%. Study-level points and caveats: In blood, TCR clones derived from the tumor expanded after radiotherapy plus ipilimumab. Response was reportedly best predicted by early blood T cell clone dynamics, with interferon-beta.

Notes on this clone: The antigen is unknown.

Here immunoSEQ multiplex PCR was the method, and the copy in TCRdb shows in-frame clones only, minus some. The repertoire holds tens of thousands of clones, roughly 84% seen once, with 40% in the top ten. The study gave focal radiation plus ipilimumab CTLA-4 blockade to patients with chemo-refractory metastatic non-small-cell lung cancer. The germline gives CDR1 SNHLY, CDR2 FYNNEI. Trimming left V 3 bases short and J 10 bases short, with 18 bases between. The CDR3 runs 14 residues. The sequencing used peripheral blood, collected from a patient treated with radiotherapy plus ipilimumab. J is TRBJ1-1 and V is TRBV2; D is possibly TRBD1 (5 bases). The TCR comes from a human donor with non-small cell lung cancer that progressed on radiotherapy plus ipilimumab. This CDR3 is CASSDRRQTAGAFF. The CDR3 DNA reads as TGTGCCAGCAGTGACCGAAGACAGACCGCGGGAGCTTTCTTT.